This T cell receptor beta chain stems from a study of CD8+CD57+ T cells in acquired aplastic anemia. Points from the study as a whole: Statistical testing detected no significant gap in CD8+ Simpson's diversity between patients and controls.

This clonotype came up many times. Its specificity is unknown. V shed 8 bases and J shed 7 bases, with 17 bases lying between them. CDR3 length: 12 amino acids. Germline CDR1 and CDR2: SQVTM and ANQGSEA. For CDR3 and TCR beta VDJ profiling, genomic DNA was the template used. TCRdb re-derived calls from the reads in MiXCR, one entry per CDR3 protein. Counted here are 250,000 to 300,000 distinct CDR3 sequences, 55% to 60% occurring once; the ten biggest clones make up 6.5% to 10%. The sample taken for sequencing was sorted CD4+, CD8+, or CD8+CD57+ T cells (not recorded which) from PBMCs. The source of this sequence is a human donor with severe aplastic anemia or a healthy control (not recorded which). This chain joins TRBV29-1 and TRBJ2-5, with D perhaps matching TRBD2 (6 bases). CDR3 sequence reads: CSPRDIGGTQYF. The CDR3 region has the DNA TGCAGCCCAAGGGATATCGGGGGGACCCAGTACTTC.